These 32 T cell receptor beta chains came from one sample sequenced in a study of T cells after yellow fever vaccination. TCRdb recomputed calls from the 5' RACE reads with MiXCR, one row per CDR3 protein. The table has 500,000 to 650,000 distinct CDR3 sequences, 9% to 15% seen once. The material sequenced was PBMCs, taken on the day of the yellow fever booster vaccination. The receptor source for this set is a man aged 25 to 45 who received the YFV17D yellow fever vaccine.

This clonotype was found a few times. The CDR3 nucleotides read TGTGCCAGCAGCTCCCGCGTCGGTGGTTCAAGCTCTGGAAACACCATATATTTT. Protein sequence: CASSSRVGGSSSGNTIYF. This chain connects TRBV7-8 to TRBJ1-3, with no clear D. Germline CDR1 SGHVS, CDR2 FQNEAQ. Trimming took 4 bases from V and 0 from J, leaving 19 bases between them. The CDR3 contains 18 residues. Filled out from reference TRBV7-8 and TRBJ1-3, the complete variable domain reads GAGVSQSPRYKVAKRGQDVALRCDPISGHVSLFWYQQALGQGPEFLTYFQNEAQLDKSGLPSDRFFAERPEGSVSTLKIQRTQQEDSAVYLCASSSRVGGSSSGNTIYFGEGSWLTVV.

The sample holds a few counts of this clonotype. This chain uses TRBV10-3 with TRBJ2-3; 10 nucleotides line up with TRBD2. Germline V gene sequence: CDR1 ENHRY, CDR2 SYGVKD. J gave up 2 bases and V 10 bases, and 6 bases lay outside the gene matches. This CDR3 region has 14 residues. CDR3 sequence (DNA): TGTGCCAGCACTAGCGGGGACTTCACAGATACGCAGTATTTT. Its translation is CASTSGDFTDTQYF.

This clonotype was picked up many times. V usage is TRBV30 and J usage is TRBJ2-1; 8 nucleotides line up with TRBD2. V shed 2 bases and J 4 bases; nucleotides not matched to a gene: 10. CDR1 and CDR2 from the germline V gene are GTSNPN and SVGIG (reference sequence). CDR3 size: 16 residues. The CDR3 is CAWSPHQSGSYNEQFF. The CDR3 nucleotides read TGTGCCTGGAGTCCCCACCAGAGCGGGAGTTACAATGAGCAGTTCTTC.

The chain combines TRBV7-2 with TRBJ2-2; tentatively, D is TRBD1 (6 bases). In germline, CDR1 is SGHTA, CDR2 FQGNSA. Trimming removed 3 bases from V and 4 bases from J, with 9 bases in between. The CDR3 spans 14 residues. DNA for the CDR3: TGTGCCAGCAGCTTTACAGGGCCCACCGGGGAGCTGTTTTTT. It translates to CASSFTGPTGELFF.

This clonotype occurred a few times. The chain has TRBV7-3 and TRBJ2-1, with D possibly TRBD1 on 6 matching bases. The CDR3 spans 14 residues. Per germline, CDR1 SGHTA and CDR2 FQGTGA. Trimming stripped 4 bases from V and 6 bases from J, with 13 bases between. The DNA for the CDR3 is TGTGCCAGCAGCTCACAAGGACAGCTCAATGAGCAGTTCTTC. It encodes CASSSQGQLNEQFF.

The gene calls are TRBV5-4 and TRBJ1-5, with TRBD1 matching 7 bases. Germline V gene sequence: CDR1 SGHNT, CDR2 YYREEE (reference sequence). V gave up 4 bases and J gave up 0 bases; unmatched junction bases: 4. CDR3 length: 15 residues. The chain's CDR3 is CASSQGGDSNQPQHF. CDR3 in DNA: TGTGCCAGCAGCCAGGGGGGGGATAGCAATCAGCCCCAGCATTTT.

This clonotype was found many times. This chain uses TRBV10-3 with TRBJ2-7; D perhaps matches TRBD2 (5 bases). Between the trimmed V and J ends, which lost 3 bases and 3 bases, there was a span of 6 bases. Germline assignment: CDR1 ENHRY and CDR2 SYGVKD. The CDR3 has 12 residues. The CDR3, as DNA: TGTGCCATCAGTGACCGGGACTACGAGCAGTACTTC. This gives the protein CAISDRDYEQYF.

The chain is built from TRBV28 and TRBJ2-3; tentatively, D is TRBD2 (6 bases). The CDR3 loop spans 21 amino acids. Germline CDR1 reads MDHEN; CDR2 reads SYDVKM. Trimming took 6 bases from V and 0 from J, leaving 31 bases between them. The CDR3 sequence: CASRPPPGTVNVASSTDTQYF. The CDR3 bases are TGTGCCAGCAGACCTCCCCCTGGGACTGTCAACGTAGCTTCTAGCACAGATACGCAGTATTTT. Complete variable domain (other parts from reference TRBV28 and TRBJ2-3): DVKVTQSSRYLVKRTGEKVFLECVQDMDHENMFWYRQDPGLGLRLIYFSYDVKMKEKGDIPEGYSVSREKKERFSLILESASTNQTSMYLCASRPPPGTVNVASSTDTQYFGPGTRLTVL.

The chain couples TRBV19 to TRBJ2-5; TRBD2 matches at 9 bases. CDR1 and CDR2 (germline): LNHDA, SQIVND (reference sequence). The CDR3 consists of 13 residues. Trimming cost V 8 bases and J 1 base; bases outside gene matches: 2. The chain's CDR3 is CASGLAFQETQYF. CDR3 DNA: TGTGCCAGTGGACTAGCGTTCCAAGAGACCCAGTACTTC.

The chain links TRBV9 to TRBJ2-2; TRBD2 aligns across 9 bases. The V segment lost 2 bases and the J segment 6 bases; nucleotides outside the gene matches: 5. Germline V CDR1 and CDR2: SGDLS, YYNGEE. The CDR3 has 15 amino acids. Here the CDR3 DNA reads TGTGCCAGCAGCGTTAGCGGGAGCTCTCCCGGGGAGCTGTTTTTT. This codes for CASSVSGSSPGELFF.

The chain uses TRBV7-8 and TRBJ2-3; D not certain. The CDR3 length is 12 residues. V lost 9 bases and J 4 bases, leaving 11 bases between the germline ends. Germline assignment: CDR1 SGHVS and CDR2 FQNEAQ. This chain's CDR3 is CASWISADTQYF. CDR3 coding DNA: TGTGCCAGTTGGATATCCGCAGATACGCAGTATTTT.

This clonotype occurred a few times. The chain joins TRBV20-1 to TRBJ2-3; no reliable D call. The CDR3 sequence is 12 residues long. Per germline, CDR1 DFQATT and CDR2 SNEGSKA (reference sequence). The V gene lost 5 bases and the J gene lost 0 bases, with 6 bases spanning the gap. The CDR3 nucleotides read TGCAGTGCTTCCAGGAGCACAGATACGCAGTATTTT. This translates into CSASRSTDTQYF.

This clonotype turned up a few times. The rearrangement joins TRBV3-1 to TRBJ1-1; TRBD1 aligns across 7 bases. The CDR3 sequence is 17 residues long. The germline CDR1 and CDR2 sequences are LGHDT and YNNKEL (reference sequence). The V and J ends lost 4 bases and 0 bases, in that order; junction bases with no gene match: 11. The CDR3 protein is CASSPNRGLVLNTEAFF. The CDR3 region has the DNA TGTGCCAGCAGCCCGAACAGGGGATTAGTTCTGAACACTGAAGCTTTCTTT.

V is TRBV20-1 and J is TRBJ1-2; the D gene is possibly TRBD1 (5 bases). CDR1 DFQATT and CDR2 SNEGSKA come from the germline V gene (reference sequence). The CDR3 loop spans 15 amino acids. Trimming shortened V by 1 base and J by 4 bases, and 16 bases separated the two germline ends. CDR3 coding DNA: TGCAGTGCTAGAGCGCAAGAGGGAGACAGCTATGGCTACACCTTC. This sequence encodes CSARAQEGDSYGYTF.

CDR3 loop: CASSQGQGLFNQPQHF. For the CDR3, the DNA is TGTGCCAGCTCACAAGGACAGGGCCTTTTCAATCAGCCCCAGCATTTT. The rearrangement uses TRBV18 and TRBJ1-5; 8 nucleotides align to TRBD1. V lost 4 bases, J lost 3 bases, and 8 bases stayed unmatched. The CDR3 is 16 residues long. Per germline, CDR1 KGHSH and CDR2 LQKENI. Full variable domain (rest looked up from reference TRBV18 and TRBJ1-5): NAGVMQNPRHLVRRRGQEARLRCSPMKGHSHVYWYRQLPEEGLKFMVYLQKENIIDESGMPKERFSAEFPKEGPSILRIQQVVRGDSAAYFCASSQGQGLFNQPQHFGDGTRLSIL.

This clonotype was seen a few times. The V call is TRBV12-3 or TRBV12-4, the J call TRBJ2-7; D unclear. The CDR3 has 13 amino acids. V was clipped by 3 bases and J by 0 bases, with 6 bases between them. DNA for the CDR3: TGTGCCAGCAGTTTTACTACCTCCTACGAGCAGTACTTC. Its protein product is CASSFTTSYEQYF.

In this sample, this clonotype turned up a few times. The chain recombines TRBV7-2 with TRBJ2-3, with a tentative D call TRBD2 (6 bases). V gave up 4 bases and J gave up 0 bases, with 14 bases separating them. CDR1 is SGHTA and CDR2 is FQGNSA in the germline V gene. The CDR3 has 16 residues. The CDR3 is CASSSRRGASTDTQYF. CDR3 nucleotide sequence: TGTGCCAGCAGCTCAAGACGCGGGGCTAGCACAGATACGCAGTATTTT.

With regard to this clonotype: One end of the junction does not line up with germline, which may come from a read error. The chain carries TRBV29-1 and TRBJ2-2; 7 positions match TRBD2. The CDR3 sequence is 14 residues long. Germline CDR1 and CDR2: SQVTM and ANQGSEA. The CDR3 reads CSFPRPEQRGGLVF. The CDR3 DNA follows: TGCAGCTTCCCAAGGCCGGAACAGCGGGGAGGCCTGGTTTTT.

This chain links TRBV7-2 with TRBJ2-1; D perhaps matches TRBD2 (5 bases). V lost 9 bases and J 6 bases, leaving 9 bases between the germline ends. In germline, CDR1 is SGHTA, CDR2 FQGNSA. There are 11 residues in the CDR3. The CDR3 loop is CARRDGNEQFF. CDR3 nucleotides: TGTGCCAGGAGGGATGGCAATGAGCAGTTCTTC.

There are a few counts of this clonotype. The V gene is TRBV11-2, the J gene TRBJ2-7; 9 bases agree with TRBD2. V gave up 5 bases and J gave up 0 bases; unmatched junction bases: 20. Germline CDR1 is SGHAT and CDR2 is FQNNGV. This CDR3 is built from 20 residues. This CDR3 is CASSRLWVASGAMGSYEQYF. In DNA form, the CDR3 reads TGTGCCAGCAGCCGACTGTGGGTGGCTAGCGGGGCCATGGGCTCCTACGAGCAGTACTTC.

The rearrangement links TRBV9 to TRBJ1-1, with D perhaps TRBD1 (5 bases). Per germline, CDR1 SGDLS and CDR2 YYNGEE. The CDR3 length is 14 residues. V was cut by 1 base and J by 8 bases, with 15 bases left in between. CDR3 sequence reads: CASSVFEGAGEAFF. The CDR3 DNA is TGTGCCAGCAGCGTATTTGAAGGGGCAGGGGAAGCTTTCTTT.

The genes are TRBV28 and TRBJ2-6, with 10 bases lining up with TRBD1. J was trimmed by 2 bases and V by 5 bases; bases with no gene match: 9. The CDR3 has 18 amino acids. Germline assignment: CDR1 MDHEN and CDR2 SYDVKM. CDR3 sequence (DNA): TGTGCCAGCAGTGTCCCGGGACAGGGGATCACTGGGGCCAACGTCCTGACTTTC. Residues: CASSVPGQGITGANVLTF.

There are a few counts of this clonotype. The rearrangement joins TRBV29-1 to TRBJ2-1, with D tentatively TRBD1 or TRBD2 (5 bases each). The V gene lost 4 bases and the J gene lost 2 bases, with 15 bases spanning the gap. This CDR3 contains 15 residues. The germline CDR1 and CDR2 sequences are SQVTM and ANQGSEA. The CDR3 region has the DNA TGCAGCGTTGCTCCCCCTGGGGGACCCTACAATGAGCAGTTCTTC. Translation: CSVAPPGGPYNEQFF.

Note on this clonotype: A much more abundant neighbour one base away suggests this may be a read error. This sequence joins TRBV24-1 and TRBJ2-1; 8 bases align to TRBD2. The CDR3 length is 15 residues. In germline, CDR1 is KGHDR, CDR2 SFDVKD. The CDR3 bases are TGTGCCGCCAGTGAGACCGGGACTAGGGGCCATGAGCAGTTCTTC. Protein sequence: CAASETGTRGHEQFF.

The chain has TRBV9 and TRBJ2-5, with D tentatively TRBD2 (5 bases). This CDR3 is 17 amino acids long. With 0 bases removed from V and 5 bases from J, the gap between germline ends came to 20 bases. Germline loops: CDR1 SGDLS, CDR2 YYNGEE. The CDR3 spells CASSVGGSEAFEETQYF. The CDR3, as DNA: TGTGCCAGCAGCGTAGGAGGGAGTGAAGCGTTTGAGGAGACCCAGTACTTC.

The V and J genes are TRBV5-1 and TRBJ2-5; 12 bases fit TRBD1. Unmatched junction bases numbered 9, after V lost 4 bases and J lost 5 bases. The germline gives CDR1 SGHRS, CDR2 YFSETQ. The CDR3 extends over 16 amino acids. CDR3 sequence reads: CASSPGQGAGYETQYF. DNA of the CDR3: TGCGCCAGCAGCCCGGGACAGGGGGCTGGTTACGAGACCCAGTACTTC.

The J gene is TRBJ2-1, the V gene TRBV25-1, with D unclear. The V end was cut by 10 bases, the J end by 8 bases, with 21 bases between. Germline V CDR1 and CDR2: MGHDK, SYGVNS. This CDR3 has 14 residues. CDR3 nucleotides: TGTGCCACCCGCCTGGCGGATCTTAACCATGAGCAGTTCTTC. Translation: CATRLADLNHEQFF.

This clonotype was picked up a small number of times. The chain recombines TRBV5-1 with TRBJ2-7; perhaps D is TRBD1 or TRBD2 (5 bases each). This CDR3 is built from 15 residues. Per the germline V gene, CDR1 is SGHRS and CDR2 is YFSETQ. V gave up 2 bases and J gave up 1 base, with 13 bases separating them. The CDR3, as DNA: TGCGCCAGCAGCTTCGGGGACGCGGGTTCCTACGAGCAGTACTTC. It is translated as CASSFGDAGSYEQYF.

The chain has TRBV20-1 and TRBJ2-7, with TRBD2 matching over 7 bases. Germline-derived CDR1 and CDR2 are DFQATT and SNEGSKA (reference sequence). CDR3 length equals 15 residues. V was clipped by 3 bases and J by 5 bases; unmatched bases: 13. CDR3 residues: CSASLSRRENDEQYF. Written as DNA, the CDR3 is TGCAGTGCTAGTCTCTCGCGGCGGGAGAACGACGAGCAGTACTTC.

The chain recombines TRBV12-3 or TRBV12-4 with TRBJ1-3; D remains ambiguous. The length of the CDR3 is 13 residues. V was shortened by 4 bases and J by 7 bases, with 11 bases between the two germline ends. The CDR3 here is CASSSQVGNTIYF. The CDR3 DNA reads TGTGCCAGCAGTTCACAAGTGGGTAACACCATATATTTT.

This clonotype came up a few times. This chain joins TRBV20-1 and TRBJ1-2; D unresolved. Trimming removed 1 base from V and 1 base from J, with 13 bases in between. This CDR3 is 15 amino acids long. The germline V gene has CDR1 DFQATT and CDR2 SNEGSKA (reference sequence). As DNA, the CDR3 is TGCAGTGCTAGAGGTCGGGCAACGCTTAACTATGGCTACACCTTC. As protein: CSARGRATLNYGYTF.

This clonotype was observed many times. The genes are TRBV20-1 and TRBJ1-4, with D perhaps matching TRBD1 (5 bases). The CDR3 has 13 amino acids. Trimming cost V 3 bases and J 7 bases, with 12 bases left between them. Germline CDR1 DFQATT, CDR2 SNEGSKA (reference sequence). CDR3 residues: CSASPGPGEKLFF. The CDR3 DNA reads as TGCAGTGCTAGTCCAGGGCCCGGTGAAAAACTGTTTTTT.